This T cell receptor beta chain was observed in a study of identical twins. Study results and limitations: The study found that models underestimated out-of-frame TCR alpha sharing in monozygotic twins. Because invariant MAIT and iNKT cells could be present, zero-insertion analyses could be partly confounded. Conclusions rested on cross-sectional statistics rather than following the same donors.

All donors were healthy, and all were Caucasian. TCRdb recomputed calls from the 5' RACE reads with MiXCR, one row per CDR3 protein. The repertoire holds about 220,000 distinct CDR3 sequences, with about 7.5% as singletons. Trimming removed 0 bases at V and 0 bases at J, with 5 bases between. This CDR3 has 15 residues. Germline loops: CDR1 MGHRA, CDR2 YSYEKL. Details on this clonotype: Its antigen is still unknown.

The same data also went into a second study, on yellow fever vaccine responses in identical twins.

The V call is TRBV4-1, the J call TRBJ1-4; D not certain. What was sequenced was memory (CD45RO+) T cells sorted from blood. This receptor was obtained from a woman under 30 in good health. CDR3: CASSQDGATNEKLFF. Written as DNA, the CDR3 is TGCGCCAGCAGCCAAGATGGTGCAACTAATGAAAAACTGTTTTTT.